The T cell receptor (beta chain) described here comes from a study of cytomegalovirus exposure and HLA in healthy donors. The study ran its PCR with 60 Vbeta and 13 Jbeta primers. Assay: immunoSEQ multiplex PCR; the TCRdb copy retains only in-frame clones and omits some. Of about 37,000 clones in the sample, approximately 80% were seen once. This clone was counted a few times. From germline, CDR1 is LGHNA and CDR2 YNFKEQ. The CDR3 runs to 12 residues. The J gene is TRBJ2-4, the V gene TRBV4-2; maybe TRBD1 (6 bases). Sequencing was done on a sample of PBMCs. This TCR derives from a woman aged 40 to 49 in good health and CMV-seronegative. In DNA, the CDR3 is TGTGCGTCGCGGTCAGGGGAAAACATTCAGTACTTC. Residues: CASRSGENIQYF.